The entry that follows covers one TCR beta chain sequence. Its specificity is unknown. This sample is part of a study of cytomegalovirus exposure and HLA in healthy donors. Study-wide results and caveats: Earlier analysis looked at TCR beta V segments, and most were productive about 87% or about 30% of the time. Several of the most significant clusters appeared linked to common viral pathogens, based on a later analysis.

The PCR ran on 60 Vbeta and 13 Jbeta primers. Using immunoSEQ multiplex PCR, the repertoire was profiled, and TCRdb retains in-frame clones only, with some absent. The sample lists about 150,000 clones; around 84% were seen once. The material sequenced was PBMCs. The TCR was taken from a man between 18 and 35 years old in good health and CMV-seronegative.

CDR3 DNA sequence: TGTGCCAGCAGCTCGGAAGGGGCCACTGAAGCTTTCTTT. Protein sequence: CASSSEGATEAFF. This rearrangement joins TRBV5-4 to TRBJ1-1, with a tentative D call TRBD1 (5 bases). Germline V lookup: CDR1 SGHNT, CDR2 YYREEE (reference sequence). V was cut by 3 bases and J by 4 bases, with 10 bases left in between. CDR3 size: 13 residues.